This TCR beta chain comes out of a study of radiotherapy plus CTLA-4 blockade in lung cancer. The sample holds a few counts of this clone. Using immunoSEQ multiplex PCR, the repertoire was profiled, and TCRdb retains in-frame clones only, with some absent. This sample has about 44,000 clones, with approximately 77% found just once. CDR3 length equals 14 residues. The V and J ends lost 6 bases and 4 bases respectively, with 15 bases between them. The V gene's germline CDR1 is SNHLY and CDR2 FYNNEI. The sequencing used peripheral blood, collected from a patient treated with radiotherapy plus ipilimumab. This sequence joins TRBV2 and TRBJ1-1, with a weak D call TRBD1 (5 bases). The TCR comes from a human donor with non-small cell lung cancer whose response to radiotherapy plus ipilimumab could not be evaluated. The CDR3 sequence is CASRGDSEVTEAFF. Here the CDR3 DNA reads TGTGCCAGCAGGGGTGACAGTGAGGTCACTGAAGCTTTCTTT.